The next 19 T cell receptor beta chains were all read from a single sample in a study of blood T cells in healthy people across ages. A second PCR of 7 to 11 cycles used a sample-barcoded 5' primer and a J-beta primer mix. MiXCR, run by TCRdb on the 5' RACE reads, gives a single entry per CDR3 protein. The data show 1 million or so distinct CDR3 sequences, approximately 25% seen once. These data are also associated with another study on T cells of mothers and their children.

Specimen: blood. The receptors were sampled from a girl aged 2 to 9 in good health.

The J gene is TRBJ1-1, the V gene TRBV2; D is undetermined. This CDR3 region has 13 residues. The V end lost 4 bases, the J end lost 0 bases, and 6 bases lay between the germline ends. Germline V gene sequence: CDR1 SNHLY, CDR2 FYNNEI. The CDR3 nucleotides are TGTGCCAGCAGTGGGGAGGTGAACACTGAAGCTTTCTTT. Translated, it gives CASSGEVNTEAFF.

In this sample, this clonotype turned up a few times. This sequence joins TRBV20-1 and TRBJ2-2; D gene uncertain. The CDR3 contains 14 residues. V was pared by 1 base and J by 0 bases, with 6 bases between. CDR1 is DFQATT, CDR2 SNEGSKA, per germline (reference sequence). For the CDR3, the DNA is TGCAGTGCTAGAGGTGCCGCGAACACCGGGGAGCTGTTTTTT. Its protein is CSARGAANTGELFF.

The rearrangement joins TRBV20-1 to TRBJ2-7, with a weak D call TRBD2 (7 bases). CDR3 length: 13 amino acids. CDR1 and CDR2 (germline): DFQATT, SNEGSKA (reference sequence). The V end was cut by 5 bases, the J end by 0 bases, with 11 bases between. The CDR3 is CSAEGGSSYEQYF. The CDR3 DNA reads as TGCAGTGCTGAGGGGGGGAGCTCCTACGAGCAGTACTTC.

This clonotype showed up just a few times. DNA of the CDR3: TGTGCCAGCAGCCCTGTTTGGGGGGAAAAAAGTGACTACGAGCAGTACTTC. It encodes CASSPVWGEKSDYEQYF. The chain couples TRBV5-6 to TRBJ2-5, with D possibly TRBD2 on 6 matching bases. The J call is uncertain, as TRBJ2-7 better fits the DNA end. This CDR3 is 17 amino acids long. Germline CDR1 is SGHDT and CDR2 is YYEEEE.

This sequence joins TRBV7-9 and TRBJ2-5; D may correspond to TRBD1 or TRBD2 (6 bases each). V was cut by 7 bases and J by 2 bases, with 11 bases left in between. The CDR3 is 13 amino acids. The germline V gene encodes CDR1 SEHNR and CDR2 FQNEAQ (reference sequence). CDR3 in DNA: TGTGCCAGCACCGGGGGCAGACAAGAGACCCAGTACTTC. This gives the protein CASTGGRQETQYF.

For this clonotype: At one end the junction does not follow the germline gene, possibly because of a read error. The rearrangement uses TRBV7-9 and TRBJ2-3; tentatively, D is TRBD1 (6 bases). The CDR3 has 16 residues. Germline V gene sequence: CDR1 SEHNR, CDR2 FQNEAQ (reference sequence). The CDR3 DNA is TGTGCCAGCAGCTCCCGGGACATCGAAAGCACAGAAACGCAGTATTTT. It codes for CASSSRDIESTETQYF. Drawing the rest from reference TRBV7-9 and TRBJ2-3, the complete variable domain is DTGVSQNPRHKITKRGQNVTFRCDPISEHNRLYWYRQTLGQGPEFLTYFQNEAQLEKSRLLSDRFSAERPKGSFSTLEIQRTEQGDSAMYLCASSSRDIESTETQYFGPGTRLTVL.

The J gene is TRBJ2-2, the V gene TRBV12-3 or TRBV12-4, with D perhaps matching TRBD1 (5 bases). V lost 2 bases and J lost 9, with 7 bases in between. The CDR3 length is 12 residues. The CDR3 protein is CASSLQGWELFF. The CDR3 DNA reads TGTGCCAGCAGTTTACAGGGTTGGGAGCTGTTTTTT.

This clonotype has only a few counts. The CDR3 protein is CSARGLLAASYEQYF. The CDR3 DNA reads as TGCAGTGCTCGAGGACTACTAGCGGCGTCCTACGAGCAGTACTTC. This chain connects TRBV20-1 to TRBJ2-7, with 8 bases identical to TRBD2. With 5 bases clipped from V and 1 base from J, the junction kept 10 bases outside the gene matches. Germline V CDR1 and CDR2: DFQATT, SNEGSKA (reference sequence). This CDR3 comprises 15 residues.

This clonotype was observed a few times. This chain links TRBV28 with TRBJ2-3; D gene unclear. This CDR3 is built from 13 residues. Trimming left V 5 bases short and J 8 bases short, with 14 bases between. Germline assignment: CDR1 MDHEN and CDR2 SYDVKM. The CDR3, as DNA: TGTGCCAGCAGTCCCGACCTGAGCCTTACGCAGTATTTT. This codes for CASSPDLSLTQYF.

This clonotype occurred a few times. The chain uses TRBV27 and TRBJ2-3; the D is unclear. Trimming removed 3 bases from V and 5 bases from J, with 6 bases in between. CDR3 length: 12 amino acids. Germline V gives CDR1 MNHEY, CDR2 SMNVEV (reference sequence). CDR3 nucleotide sequence: TGTGCCAGCAGTTTTCGCAGAGATACGCAGTATTTT. Protein sequence: CASSFRRDTQYF.

This clonotype has at least ten counts. J is TRBJ2-5 and V is TRBV12-3 or TRBV12-4, with 9 bases identical to TRBD2. The V and J ends lost 6 bases and 4 bases, in that order; junction bases with no gene match: 9. This CDR3 has 15 residues. CDR3 DNA sequence: TGTGCCAGCAGCGTCGCGGGGGGGCTGGGAGAGACCCAGTACTTC. Amino acids: CASSVAGGLGETQYF.

This clonotype was seen more than once but under ten times. The gene calls are TRBV4-2 and TRBJ2-1; D remains unclear. The DNA matches TRBJ2-7 better at its end, which makes the J call doubtful. Germline lookup yields CDR1 LGHNA and CDR2 YNFKEQ. CDR3 length: 15 amino acids. CDR3 nucleotide sequence: TGTGCCAGCAGCCAAGTAGGTAGTCCCCGCTACGAGCAGTACTTC. The encoded protein is CASSQVGSPRYEQYF.

The chain links TRBV9 to TRBJ2-1; D uncertain. The CDR3 extends over 16 amino acids. Trimming took off 2 bases at V and 0 bases at J, with 12 bases between the two ends. Germline CDR1 is SGDLS and CDR2 is YYNGEE. The CDR3 DNA reads as TGTGCCAGCAGCGTTACACGGATCTCCTCCTACAATGAGCAGTTCTTC. This translates into CASSVTRISSYNEQFF. Using reference TRBV9 and TRBJ2-1 for the parts outside the CDR3, the full variable domain is DSGVTQTPKHLITATGQRVTLRCSPRSGDLSVYWYQQSLDQGLQFLIQYYNGEERAKGNILERFSAQQFPDLHSELNLSSLELGDSALYFCASSVTRISSYNEQFFGPGTRLTVL.

The sample holds a few counts of this clonotype. The chain has TRBV15 and TRBJ2-5; D gene unclear. The germline V and J ends were trimmed by 0 bases and 5 bases, with 13 bases remaining between them. The CDR3 is 15 residues long. Germline loops: CDR1 LNHNV, CDR2 YYDKDF (reference sequence). This chain's CDR3 is CATSRDSRIPETQYF. CDR3 nucleotides: TGTGCCACCAGCAGAGATTCTAGAATCCCGGAGACCCAGTACTTC.

V and J are TRBV10-3 and TRBJ2-7, with TRBD2 identical over 7 bases. V shed 10 bases and J 9 bases; nucleotides not matched to a gene: 15. Germline V gene data show CDR1 as ENHRY and CDR2 as SYGVKD. This CDR3 spans 13 amino acids. CDR3 nucleotide sequence: TGTGCCACCAAACACGGGAGGCACGGGACGCAGTACTTC. This encodes CATKHGRHGTQYF.

This clonotype was counted a few times. The chain has TRBV20-1 and TRBJ2-5, with D possibly being TRBD1 or TRBD2 (5 bases each). This CDR3 has 12 amino acids. Germline CDR1 DFQATT, CDR2 SNEGSKA (reference sequence). Trimming pared 6 bases from V and 2 bases from J, leaving 10 bases between. Here the CDR3 DNA reads TGCAGTGCCCTGGGACCTCAAGAGACCCAGTACTTC. Protein: CSALGPQETQYF.

This clonotype was picked up many times. V and J are TRBV27 and TRBJ1-4; D call uncertain. Germline values: CDR1 MNHEY, CDR2 SMNVEV (reference sequence). Trimming took 4 bases from V and 8 from J, leaving 8 bases between them. The CDR3 spans 12 residues. CDR3 protein: CASSSRREKLFF. For the CDR3, the DNA is TGTGCCAGCAGTTCGCGCAGGGAAAAACTGTTTTTT. Full variable domain (rest looked up from reference TRBV27 and TRBJ1-4): EAQVTQNPRYLITVTGKKLTVTCSQNMNHEYMSWYRQDPGLGLRQIYYSMNVEVTDKGDVPEGYKVSRKEKRNFPLILESPSPNQTSLYFCASSSRREKLFFGSGTQLSVL.

The V call is TRBV12-3 or TRBV12-4, the J call TRBJ1-4; D is undetermined. Trimming pared 2 bases from V and 8 bases from J, leaving 9 bases between. The CDR3 loop spans 13 amino acids. This CDR3 reads CASSLSPTEKLFF. CDR3 bases: TGTGCCAGCAGTTTATCGCCGACGGAAAAACTGTTTTTT.

This clonotype was seen more than once but under ten times. This chain joins TRBV7-2 and TRBJ2-5, with 14 bases matching TRBD2. The DNA end favors TRBJ2-1, so the J call may be wrong. The CDR3 totals 14 residues. Germline V gene sequence: CDR1 SGHTA, CDR2 FQGNSA. In DNA form, the CDR3 reads TGTGCCAGCAGCTTTGGACTAGCGGGGGGTGAGCAGTTCTTC. It is translated as CASSFGLAGGEQFF.